This T cell receptor (beta chain) was captured by sequencing in a study of blood T cell repertoires in COVID-19. There are 18 residues in the CDR3. Trimming took 3 bases from V and 4 from J; bases not matched to a gene: 13. From germline, CDR1 is KGHSH and CDR2 LQKENI. Repertoires were generated with immunoSEQ multiplex PCR, while TCRdb's copy carries only in-frame clones and drops some. The sample has hundreds of thousands of clones; around 90% are singletons. Sequenced material: PBMCs or T cells enriched from blood (not recorded which). This clonotype originated in a middle-aged man who had been exposed to COVID-19. This chain links TRBV18 with TRBJ2-3, with 10 bases fitting TRBD1. CDR3 in DNA: TGTGCCAGCTCACCCGACAGGGGGCAGCTCGAAATCCCAGATACGCAGTATTTT. Translating it yields CASSPDRGQLEIPDTQYF.